What follows describes a single TCR beta chain. The CDR3 is 13 amino acids. Germline V gene sequence: CDR1 SQVTM, CDR2 ANQGSEA. Amplified TCR beta CDR3 regions derived from RNA transcripts. First-round RT-PCR with HTBI primers amplified the TCR CDR3 region. A single record per CDR3 protein comes from TCRdb applying MiXCR to the multiplex PCR reads. The data contain fewer than 350,000 distinct CDR3 sequences, roughly 18% of them seen just once; the ten biggest clones take up less than 40%. The data were taken from a study of T cells in Graves' hyperthyroidism and ophthalmopathy. The clonotype comes from a man in his fifties with Graves' ophthalmopathy. Sequenced sample: blood. V gene TRBV29-1 combines with J gene TRBJ2-5; TRBD1 might be the D (7 bases). CDR3 loop: CTGGDPQGETQYF. DNA for the CDR3: TGCACCGGCGGGGATCCACAGGGGGAGACCCAGTACTTC.